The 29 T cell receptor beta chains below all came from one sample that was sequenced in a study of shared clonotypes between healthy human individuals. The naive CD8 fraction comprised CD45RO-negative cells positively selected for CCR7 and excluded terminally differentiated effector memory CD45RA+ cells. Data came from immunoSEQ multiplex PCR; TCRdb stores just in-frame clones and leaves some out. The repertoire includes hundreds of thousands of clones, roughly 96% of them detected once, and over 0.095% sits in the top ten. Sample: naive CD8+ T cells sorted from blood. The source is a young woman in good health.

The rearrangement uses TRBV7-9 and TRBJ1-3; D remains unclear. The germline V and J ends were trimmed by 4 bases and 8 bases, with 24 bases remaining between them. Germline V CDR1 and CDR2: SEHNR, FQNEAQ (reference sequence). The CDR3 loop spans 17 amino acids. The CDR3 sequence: CASSYTYLSDARDTIYF. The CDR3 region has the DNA TGTGCCAGCAGCTACACCTACCTAAGTGACGCGAGGGACACCATATATTTT.

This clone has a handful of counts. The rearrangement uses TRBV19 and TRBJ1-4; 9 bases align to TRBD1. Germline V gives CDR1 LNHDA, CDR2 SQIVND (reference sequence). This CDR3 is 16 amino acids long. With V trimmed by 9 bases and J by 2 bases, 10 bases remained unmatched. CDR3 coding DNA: TGTGCCAGCTGGACAGGGGCGGGTTGCACTAATGAAAAACTGTTTTTT. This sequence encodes CASWTGAGCTNEKLFF.

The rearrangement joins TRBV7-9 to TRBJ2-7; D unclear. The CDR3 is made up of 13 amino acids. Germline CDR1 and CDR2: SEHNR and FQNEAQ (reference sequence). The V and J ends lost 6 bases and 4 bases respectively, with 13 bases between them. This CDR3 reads CASSSQAEYEQYF. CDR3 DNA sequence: TGTGCCAGCAGTTCCCAAGCTGAGTACGAGCAGTACTTC.

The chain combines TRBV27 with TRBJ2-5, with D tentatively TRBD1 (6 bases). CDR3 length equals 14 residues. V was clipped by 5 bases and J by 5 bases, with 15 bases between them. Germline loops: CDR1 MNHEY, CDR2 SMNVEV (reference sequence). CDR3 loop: CASSIRGIQETQYF. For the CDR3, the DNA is TGTGCCAGCAGTATCAGGGGCATCCAGGAGACCCAGTACTTC.

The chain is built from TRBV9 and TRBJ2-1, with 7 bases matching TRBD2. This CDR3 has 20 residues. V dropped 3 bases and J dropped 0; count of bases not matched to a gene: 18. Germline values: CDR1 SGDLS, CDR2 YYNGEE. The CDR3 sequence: CASSGYSGSQTRSSYNEQFF. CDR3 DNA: TGTGCCAGCAGCGGCTATAGCGGGTCCCAAACCAGGAGCTCCTACAATGAGCAGTTCTTC.

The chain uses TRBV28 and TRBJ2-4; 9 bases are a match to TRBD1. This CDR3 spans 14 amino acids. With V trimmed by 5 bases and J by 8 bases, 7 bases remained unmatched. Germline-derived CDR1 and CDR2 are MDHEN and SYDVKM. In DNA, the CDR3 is TGTGCCAGCAGTCGAACAGGGGGCCCGGACATTCAGTACTTC. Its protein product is CASSRTGGPDIQYF.

Here the CDR3 reads CATNAGPSLYGYTF. CDR3 coding DNA: TGTGCCACCAATGCGGGACCTAGCCTCTATGGCTACACCTTC. V is TRBV6-6 and J is TRBJ1-2, with a possible D match to TRBD1 (5 bases). The V end was cut by 10 bases, the J end by 4 bases, with 19 bases between. Germline V gene sequence: CDR1 MNHNY, CDR2 SVGAGI (reference sequence). The CDR3 totals 14 residues.

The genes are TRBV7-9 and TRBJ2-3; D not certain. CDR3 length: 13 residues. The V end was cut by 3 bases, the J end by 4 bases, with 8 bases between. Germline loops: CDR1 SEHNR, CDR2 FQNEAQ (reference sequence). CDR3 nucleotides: TGTGCCAGCAGCTTTGATCCTTCAGATACGCAGTATTTT. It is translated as CASSFDPSDTQYF.

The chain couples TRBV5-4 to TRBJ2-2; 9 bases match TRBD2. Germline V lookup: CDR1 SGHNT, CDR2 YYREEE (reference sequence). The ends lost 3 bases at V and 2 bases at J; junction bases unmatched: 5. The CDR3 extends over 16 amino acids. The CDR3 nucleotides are TGTGCCAGCAGCTCGGGACTAGCAAGAAACACCGGGGAGCTGTTTTTT. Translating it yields CASSSGLARNTGELFF.

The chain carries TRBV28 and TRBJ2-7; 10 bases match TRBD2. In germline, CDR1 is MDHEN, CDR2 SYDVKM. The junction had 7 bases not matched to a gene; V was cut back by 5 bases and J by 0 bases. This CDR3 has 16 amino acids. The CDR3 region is CASSGTSESISYEQYF. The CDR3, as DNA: TGTGCCAGCAGTGGGACTAGCGAAAGCATCTCCTACGAGCAGTACTTC.

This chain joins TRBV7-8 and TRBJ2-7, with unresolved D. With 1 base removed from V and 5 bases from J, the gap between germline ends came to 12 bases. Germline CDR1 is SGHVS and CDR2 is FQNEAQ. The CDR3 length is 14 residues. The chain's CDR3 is CASSLGGVSHEQYF. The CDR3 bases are TGTGCCAGCAGCTTAGGAGGAGTATCCCACGAGCAGTACTTC.

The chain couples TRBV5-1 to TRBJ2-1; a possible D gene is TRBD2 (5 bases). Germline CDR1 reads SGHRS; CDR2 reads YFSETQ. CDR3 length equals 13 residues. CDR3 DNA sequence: TGCTCGCCAGCAGCAGGAGCGGTTAATGAGCAGTTCTTC. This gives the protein CSPAAGAVNEQFF.

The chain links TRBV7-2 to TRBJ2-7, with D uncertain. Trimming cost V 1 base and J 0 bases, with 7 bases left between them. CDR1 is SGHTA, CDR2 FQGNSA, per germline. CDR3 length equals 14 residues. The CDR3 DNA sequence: TGTGCCAGCAGCTTAGTGTATGGCTCCTACGAGCAGTACTTC. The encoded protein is CASSLVYGSYEQYF.

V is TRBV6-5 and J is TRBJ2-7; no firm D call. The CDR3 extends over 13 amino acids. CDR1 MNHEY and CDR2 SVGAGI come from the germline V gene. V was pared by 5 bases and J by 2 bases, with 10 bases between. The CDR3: CASSPGRTYEQYF. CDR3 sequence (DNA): TGTGCCAGCAGTCCCGGACGGACCTACGAGCAGTACTTC.

CDR3 amino acids: CASSSDGPEAFF. CDR3 in DNA: TGTGCCAGCAGCTCCGACGGGCCTGAAGCTTTCTTT. The chain recombines TRBV4-2 with TRBJ1-1; D unclear. The V gene lost 5 bases and the J gene lost 6 bases, with 10 bases spanning the gap. The CDR3 contains 12 residues. Per the germline V gene, CDR1 is LGHNA and CDR2 is YNFKEQ.

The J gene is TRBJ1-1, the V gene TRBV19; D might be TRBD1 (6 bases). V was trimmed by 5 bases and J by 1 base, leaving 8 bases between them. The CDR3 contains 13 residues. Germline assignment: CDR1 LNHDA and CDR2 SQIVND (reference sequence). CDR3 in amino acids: CASSPRGNTEAFF. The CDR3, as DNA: TGTGCCAGTAGTCCCAGGGGGAACACTGAAGCTTTCTTT.

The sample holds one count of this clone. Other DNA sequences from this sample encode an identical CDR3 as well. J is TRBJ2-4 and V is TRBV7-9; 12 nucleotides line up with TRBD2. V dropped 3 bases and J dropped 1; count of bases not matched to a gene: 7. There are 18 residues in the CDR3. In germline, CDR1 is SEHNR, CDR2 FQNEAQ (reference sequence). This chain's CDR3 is CASSLLAGGPGAKNIQYF. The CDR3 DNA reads TGTGCCAGCAGCTTGCTAGCGGGAGGGCCCGGGGCCAAAAACATTCAGTACTTC. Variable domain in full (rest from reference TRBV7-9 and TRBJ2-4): DTGVSQNPRHKITKRGQNVTFRCDPISEHNRLYWYRQTLGQGPEFLTYFQNEAQLEKSRLLSDRFSAERPKGSFSTLEIQRTEQGDSAMYLCASSLLAGGPGAKNIQYFGAGTRLSVL.

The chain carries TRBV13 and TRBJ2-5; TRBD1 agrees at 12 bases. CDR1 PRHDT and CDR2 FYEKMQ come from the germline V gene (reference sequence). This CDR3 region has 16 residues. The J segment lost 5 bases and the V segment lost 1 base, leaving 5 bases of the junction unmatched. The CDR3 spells CASSLVGTGGPETQYF. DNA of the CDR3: TGTGCCAGCAGCTTAGTAGGGACAGGGGGCCCGGAGACCCAGTACTTC.

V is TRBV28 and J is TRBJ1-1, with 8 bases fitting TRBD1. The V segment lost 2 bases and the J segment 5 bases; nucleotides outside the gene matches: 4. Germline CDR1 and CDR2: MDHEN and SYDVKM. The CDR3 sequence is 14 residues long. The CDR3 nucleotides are TGTGCCAGCAGTTTAGGACAGGGTAGGACTGAAGCTTTCTTT. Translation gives CASSLGQGRTEAFF.

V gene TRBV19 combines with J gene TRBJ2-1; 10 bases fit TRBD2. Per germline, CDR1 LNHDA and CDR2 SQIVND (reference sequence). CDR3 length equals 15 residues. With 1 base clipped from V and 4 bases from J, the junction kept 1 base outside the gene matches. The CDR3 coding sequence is TGTGCCAGTAGTATAGTTAGCGGGAGGTACAATGAGCAGTTCTTC. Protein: CASSIVSGRYNEQFF.

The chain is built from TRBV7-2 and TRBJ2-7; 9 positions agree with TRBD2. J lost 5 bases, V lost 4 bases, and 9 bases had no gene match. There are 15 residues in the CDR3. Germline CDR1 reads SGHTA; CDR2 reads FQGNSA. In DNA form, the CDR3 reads TGTGCCAGCAGCTCCGGGACTAGCTGGATCAACGAGCAGTACTTC. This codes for CASSSGTSWINEQYF.

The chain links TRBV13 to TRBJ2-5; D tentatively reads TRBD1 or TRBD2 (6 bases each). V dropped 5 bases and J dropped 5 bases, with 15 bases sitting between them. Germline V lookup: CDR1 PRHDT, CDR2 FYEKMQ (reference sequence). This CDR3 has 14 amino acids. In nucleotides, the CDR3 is TGTGCCAGCAGCCTTGGTGGGGGGCTTGAGACCCAGTACTTC. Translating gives CASSLGGGLETQYF.

DNA of the CDR3: TGTGCCAGCAGTTTCGGAGGGGCCCCCACTGAAGCTTTCTTT. Its protein product is CASSFGGAPTEAFF. This rearrangement joins TRBV27 to TRBJ1-1, with a weak D call TRBD1 (5 bases). The V end was cut by 3 bases, the J end by 4 bases, with 12 bases between. The V gene's germline CDR1 is MNHEY and CDR2 SMNVEV (reference sequence). The CDR3 has 14 residues.

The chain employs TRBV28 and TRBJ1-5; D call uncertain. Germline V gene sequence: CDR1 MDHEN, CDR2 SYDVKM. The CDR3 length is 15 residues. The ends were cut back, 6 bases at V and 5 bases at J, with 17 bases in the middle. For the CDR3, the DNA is TGTGCCAGCAGCCCCTGGGGTATTTTGGATCAGCCCCAGCATTTT. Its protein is CASSPWGILDQPQHF.

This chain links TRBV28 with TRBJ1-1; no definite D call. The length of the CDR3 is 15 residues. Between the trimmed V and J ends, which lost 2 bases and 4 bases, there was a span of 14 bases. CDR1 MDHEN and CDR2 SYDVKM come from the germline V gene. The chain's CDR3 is CASSLRVRMGTEAFF. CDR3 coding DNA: TGTGCCAGCAGTTTACGTGTTAGGATGGGCACTGAAGCTTTCTTT.

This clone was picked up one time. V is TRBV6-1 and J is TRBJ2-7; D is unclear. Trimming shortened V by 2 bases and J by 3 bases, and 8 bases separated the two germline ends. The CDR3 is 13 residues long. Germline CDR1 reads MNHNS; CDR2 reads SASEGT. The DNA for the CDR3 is TGTGCCAGCAGTGAATTCCAGAACTACGAGCAGTACTTC. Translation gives CASSEFQNYEQYF.

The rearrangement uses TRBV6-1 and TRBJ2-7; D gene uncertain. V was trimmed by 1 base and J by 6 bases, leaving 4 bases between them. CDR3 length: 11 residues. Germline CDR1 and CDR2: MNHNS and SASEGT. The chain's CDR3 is CASSEGFEQYF. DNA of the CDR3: TGTGCCAGCAGTGAAGGCTTCGAGCAGTACTTC.

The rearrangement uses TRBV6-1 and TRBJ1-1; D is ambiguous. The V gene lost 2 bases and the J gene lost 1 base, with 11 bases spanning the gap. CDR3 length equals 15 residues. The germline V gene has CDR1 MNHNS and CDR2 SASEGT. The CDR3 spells CASSEWVRGNTEAFF. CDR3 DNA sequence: TGTGCCAGCAGTGAATGGGTCCGGGGGAACACTGAAGCTTTCTTT.

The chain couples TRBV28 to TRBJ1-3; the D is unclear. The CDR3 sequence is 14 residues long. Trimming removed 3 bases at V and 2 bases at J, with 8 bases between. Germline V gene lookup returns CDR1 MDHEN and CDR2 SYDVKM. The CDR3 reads CASSFMGTGNTIYF. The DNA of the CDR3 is TGTGCCAGCAGTTTTATGGGGACTGGAAACACCATATATTTT.